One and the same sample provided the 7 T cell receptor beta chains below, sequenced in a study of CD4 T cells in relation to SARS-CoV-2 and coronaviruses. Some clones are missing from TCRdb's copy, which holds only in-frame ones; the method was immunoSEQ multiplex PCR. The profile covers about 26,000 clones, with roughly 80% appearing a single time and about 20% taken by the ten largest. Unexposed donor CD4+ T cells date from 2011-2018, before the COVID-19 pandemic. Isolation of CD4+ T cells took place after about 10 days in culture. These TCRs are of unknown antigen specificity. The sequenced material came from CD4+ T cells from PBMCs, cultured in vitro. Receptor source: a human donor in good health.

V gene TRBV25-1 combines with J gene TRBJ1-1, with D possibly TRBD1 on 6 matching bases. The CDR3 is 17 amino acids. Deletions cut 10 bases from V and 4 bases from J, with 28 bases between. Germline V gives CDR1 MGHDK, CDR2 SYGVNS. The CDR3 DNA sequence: TGTGCCACCCCCCATGGCACAGGGCGGACTCGGGCCACTGAAGCTTTCTTT. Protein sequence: CATPHGTGRTRATEAFF.

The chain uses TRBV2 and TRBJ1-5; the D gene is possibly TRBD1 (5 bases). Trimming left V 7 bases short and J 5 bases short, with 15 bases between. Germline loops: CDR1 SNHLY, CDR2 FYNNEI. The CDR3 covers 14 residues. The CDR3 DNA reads TGTGCCAGCAAAGGCAGGGTAGGGGATCAGCCCCAGCATTTT. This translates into CASKGRVGDQPQHF.

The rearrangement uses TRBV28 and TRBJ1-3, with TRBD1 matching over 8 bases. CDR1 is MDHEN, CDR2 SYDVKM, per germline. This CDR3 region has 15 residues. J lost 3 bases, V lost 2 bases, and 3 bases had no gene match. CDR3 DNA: TGTGCCAGCAGTTTACTTACAGGGGGTGGAAACACCATATATTTT. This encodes CASSLLTGGGNTIYF.

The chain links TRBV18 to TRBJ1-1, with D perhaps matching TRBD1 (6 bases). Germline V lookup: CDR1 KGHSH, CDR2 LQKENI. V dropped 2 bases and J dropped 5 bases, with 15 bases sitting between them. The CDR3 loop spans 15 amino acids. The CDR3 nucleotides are TGTGCCAGCTCACCAGAGAGCGGGGGCCGAACTGAAGCTTTCTTT. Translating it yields CASSPESGGRTEAFF.

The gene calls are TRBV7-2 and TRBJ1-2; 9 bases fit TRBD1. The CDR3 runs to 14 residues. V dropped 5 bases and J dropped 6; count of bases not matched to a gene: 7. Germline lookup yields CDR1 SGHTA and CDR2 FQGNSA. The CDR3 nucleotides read TGTGCCAGCAGCCCCCCTGACAGGGGGAATGGCTACACCTTC. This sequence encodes CASSPPDRGNGYTF.

CDR3 loop: CASSSYGTAPRANYGYTF. CDR3 bases: TGTGCCAGCAGCTCCTACGGGACAGCACCCCGGGCTAACTATGGCTACACCTTC. The chain uses TRBV13 and TRBJ1-2; 7 positions agree with TRBD1. The CDR3 is 18 amino acids. Germline V gives CDR1 PRHDT, CDR2 FYEKMQ (reference sequence). The J segment lost 0 bases and the V segment lost 4 bases, leaving 14 bases of the junction unmatched.

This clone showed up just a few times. CDR3 DNA sequence: TGTGCCAGCTCCACCACCGGGACAGTAAATTCACCCCTCCACTTT. Protein sequence: CASSTTGTVNSPLHF. The chain has TRBV18 and TRBJ1-6; TRBD1 matches at 7 bases. The CDR3 covers 15 residues. V was pared by 6 bases and J by 7 bases, with 9 bases of the junction left unmatched. Germline V CDR1 and CDR2: KGHSH, LQKENI.